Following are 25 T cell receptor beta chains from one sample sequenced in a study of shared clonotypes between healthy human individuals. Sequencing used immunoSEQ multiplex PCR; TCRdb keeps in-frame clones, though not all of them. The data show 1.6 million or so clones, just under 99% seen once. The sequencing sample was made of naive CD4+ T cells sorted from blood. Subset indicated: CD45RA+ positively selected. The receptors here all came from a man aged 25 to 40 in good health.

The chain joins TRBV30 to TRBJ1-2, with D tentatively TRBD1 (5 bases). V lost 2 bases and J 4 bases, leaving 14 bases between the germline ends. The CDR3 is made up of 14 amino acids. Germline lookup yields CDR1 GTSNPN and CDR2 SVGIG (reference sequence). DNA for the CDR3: TGTGCCTGGAGTCCCGGGGGAGGCGTCTATGGCTACACCTTC. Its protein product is CAWSPGGGVYGYTF. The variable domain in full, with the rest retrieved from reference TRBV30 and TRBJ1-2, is SQTIHQWPATLVQPVGSPLSLECTVEGTSNPNLYWYRQAAGRGLQLLFYSVGIGQISSEVPQNLSASRPQDRQFILSSKKLLLSDSGFYLCAWSPGGGVYGYTFGSGTRLTVV.

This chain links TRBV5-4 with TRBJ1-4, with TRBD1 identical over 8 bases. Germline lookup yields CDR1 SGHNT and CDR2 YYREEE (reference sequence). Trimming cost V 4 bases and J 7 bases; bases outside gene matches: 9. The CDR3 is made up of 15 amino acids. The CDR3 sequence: CASSKQPTGVEKLFF. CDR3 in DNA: TGTGCCAGCAGCAAACAACCGACAGGGGTTGAAAAACTGTTTTTT.

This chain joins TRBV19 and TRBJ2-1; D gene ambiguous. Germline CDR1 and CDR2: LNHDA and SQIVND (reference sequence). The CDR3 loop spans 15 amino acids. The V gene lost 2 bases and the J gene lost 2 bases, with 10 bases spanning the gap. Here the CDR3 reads CASSIFSQPYNEQFF. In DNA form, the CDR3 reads TGTGCCAGTAGTATATTTTCCCAGCCCTACAATGAGCAGTTCTTC.

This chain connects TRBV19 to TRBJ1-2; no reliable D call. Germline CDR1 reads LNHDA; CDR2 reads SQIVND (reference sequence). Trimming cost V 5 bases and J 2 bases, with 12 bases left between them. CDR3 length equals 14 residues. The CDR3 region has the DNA TGTGCCAGTAGTGGTCGGCAACCCAACTATGGCTACACCTTC. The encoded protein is CASSGRQPNYGYTF. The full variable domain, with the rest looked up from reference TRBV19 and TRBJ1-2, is DGGITQSPKYLFRKEGQNVTLSCEQNLNHDAMYWYRQDPGQGLRLIYYSQIVNDFQKGDIAEGYSVSREKKESFPLTVTSAQKNPTAFYLCASSGRQPNYGYTFGSGTRLTVV.

CDR3 amino acids: CAISESRDSDEQYF. CDR3 nucleotides: TGTGCCATCAGTGAGTCCCGGGACAGTGACGAGCAGTACTTC. V gene TRBV10-3 combines with J gene TRBJ2-7; 7 bases align to TRBD1. The CDR3 consists of 14 residues. Germline V gene lookup returns CDR1 ENHRY and CDR2 SYGVKD. J gave up 5 bases and V 0 bases, and 4 bases lay outside the gene matches.

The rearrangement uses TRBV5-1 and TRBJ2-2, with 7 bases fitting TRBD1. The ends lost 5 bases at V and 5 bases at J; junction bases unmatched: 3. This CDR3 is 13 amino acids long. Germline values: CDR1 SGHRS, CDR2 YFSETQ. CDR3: CASSRDRTGELFF. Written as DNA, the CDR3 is TGCGCCAGCAGTCGGGACAGAACCGGGGAGCTGTTTTTT.

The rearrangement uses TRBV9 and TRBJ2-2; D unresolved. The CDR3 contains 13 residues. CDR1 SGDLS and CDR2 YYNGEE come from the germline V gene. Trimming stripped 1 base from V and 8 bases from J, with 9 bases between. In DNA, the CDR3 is TGTGCCAGCAGCGTATTATTCTGGGGGGAGCTGTTTTTT. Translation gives CASSVLFWGELFF.

The DNA for the CDR3 is TGTGCCAGCTCACAGGATTGGTCTAACTATGGCTACACCTTC. Translation: CASSQDWSNYGYTF. The chain employs TRBV18 and TRBJ1-2; D remains unclear. The CDR3 spans 14 residues. V was trimmed by 4 bases and J by 0 bases, leaving 9 bases between them. Per germline, CDR1 KGHSH and CDR2 LQKENI.

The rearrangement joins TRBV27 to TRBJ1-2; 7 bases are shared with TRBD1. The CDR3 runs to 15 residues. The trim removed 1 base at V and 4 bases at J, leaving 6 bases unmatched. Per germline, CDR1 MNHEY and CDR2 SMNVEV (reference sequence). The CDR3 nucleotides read TGTGCCAGCAGTTTATTCCCCGACAGGGTCTATGGCTACACCTTC. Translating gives CASSLFPDRVYGYTF.

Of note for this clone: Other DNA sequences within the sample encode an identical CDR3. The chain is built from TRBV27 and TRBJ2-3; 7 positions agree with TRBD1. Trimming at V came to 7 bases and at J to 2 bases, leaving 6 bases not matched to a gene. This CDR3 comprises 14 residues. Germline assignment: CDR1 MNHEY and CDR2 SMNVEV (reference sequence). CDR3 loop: CASTRDRTTDTQYF. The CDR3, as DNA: TGTGCCAGCACCCGGGACAGAACCACAGATACGCAGTATTTT.

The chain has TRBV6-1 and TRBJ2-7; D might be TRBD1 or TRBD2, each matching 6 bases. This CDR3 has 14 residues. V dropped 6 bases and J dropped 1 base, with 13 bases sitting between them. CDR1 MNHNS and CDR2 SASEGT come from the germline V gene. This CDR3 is CASRGRGASYEQYF. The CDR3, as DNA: TGTGCCAGCAGGGGTAGGGGGGCATCCTACGAGCAGTACTTC.

The CDR3: CVRSLEVWRSSYEQYF. CDR3 nucleotides: TGTGTCAGAAGCTTAGAAGTATGGCGGAGCTCCTACGAGCAGTACTTC. This rearrangement joins TRBV7-5 to TRBJ2-7; TRBD2, as called in the table, went unchecked against the DNA. TRBV7-5 is a recognized pseudogene. The CDR3 sequence is 16 residues long.

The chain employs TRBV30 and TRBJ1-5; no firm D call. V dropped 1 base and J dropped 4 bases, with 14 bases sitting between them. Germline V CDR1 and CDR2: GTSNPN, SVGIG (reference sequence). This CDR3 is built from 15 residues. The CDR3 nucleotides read TGTGCCTGGAGTGCTCACACCCAAAAGAATCAGCCCCAGCATTTT. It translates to CAWSAHTQKNQPQHF.

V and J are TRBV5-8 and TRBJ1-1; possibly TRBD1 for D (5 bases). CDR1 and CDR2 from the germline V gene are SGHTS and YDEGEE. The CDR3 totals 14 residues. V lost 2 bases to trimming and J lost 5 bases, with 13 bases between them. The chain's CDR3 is CASSLRRGWTEAFF. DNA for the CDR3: TGTGCCAGCAGCTTAAGACGGGGGTGGACTGAAGCTTTCTTT.

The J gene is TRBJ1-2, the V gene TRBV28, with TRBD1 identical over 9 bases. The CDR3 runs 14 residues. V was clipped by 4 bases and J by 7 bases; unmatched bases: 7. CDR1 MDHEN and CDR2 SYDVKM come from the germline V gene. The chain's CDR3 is CASSWGDRDIGYTF. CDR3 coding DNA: TGTGCCAGCAGTTGGGGGGACAGGGACATTGGCTACACCTTC.

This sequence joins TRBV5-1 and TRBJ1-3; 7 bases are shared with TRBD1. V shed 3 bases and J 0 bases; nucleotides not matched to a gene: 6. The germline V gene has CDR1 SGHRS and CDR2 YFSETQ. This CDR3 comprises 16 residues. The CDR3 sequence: CASSYTTGDSGNTIYF. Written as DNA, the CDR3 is TGCGCCAGCAGCTATACTACAGGGGACTCTGGAAACACCATATATTTT.

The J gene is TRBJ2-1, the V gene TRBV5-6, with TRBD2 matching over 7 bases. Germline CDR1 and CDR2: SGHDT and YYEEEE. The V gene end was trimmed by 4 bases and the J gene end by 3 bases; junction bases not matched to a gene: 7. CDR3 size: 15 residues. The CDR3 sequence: CASSQRGGNYNEQFF. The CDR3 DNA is TGTGCCAGCAGCCAGCGGGGCGGAAACTACAATGAGCAGTTCTTC.

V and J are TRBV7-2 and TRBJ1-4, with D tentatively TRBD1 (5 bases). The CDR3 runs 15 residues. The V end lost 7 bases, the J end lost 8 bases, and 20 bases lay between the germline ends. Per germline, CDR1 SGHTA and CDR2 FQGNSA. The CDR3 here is CASTQPLGGKEKLFF. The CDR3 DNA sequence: TGTGCCAGCACTCAACCTCTGGGGGGGAAGGAAAAACTGTTTTTT.

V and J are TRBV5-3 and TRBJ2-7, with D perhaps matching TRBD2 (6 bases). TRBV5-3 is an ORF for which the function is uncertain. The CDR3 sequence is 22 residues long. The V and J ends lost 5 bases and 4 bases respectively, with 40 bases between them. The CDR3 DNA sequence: TGTGCCAGAAGTTGGCTCGGGGCCTCCCGTCGCCCCGGGACTCGGCCCATGTACGAGCAGTACTTC. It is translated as CARSWLGASRRPGTRPMYEQYF.

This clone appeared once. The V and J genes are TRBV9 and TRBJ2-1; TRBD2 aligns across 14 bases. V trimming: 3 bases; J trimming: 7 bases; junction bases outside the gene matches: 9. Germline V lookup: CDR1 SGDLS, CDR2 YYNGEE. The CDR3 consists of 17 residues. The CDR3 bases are TGTGCCAGCAGCGGCAACCGGGGACTAGCGGGAGCGAATGAGCAGTTCTTC. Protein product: CASSGNRGLAGANEQFF.

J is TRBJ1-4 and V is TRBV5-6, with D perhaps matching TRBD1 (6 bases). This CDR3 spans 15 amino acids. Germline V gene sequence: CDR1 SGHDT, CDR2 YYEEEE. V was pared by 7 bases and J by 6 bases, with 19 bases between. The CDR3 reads CASSLTGGRDEKLFF. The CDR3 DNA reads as TGTGCCAGCTCCCTCACCGGGGGGCGCGATGAAAAACTGTTTTTT.

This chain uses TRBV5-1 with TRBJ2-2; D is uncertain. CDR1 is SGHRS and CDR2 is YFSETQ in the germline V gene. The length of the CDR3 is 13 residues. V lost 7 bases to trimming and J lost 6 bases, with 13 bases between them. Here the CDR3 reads CASAARVPGELFF. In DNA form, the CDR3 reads TGCGCCAGCGCAGCTCGAGTCCCCGGGGAGCTGTTTTTT. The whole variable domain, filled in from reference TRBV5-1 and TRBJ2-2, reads KAGVTQTPRYLIKTRGQQVTLSCSPISGHRSVSWYQQTPGQGLQFLFEYFSETQRNKGNFPGRFSGRQFSNSRSEMNVSTLELGDSALYLCASAARVPGELFFGEGSRLTVL.

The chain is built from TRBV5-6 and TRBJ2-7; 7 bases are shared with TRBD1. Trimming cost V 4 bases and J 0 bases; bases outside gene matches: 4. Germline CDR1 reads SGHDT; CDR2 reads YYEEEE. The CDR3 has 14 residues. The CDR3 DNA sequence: TGTGCCAGCAGCGGACACAGGGGCTCCTACGAGCAGTACTTC. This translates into CASSGHRGSYEQYF.

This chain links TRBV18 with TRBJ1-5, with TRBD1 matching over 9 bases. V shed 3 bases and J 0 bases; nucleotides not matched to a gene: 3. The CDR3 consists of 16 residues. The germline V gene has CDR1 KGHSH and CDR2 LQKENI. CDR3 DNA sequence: TGTGCCAGCTCACCGGGACAGGGCCATAGCAATCAGCCCCAGCATTTT. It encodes CASSPGQGHSNQPQHF.

CDR3 amino acids: CASSHGQAYEQYF. The CDR3 nucleotides are TGCGCCAGCAGCCATGGACAGGCCTACGAGCAGTACTTC. The chain is built from TRBV5-1 and TRBJ2-7; TRBD1 aligns across 7 bases. The CDR3 spans 13 residues. Looked up from germline, CDR1 is SGHRS and CDR2 is YFSETQ. Trimming at V came to 4 bases and at J to 2 bases, leaving 3 bases not matched to a gene.